Listed here are 17 T cell receptor beta chains from one sample, sequenced in a study of blood T cell repertoires in COVID-19. The assay was immunoSEQ multiplex PCR, and TCRdb's table has in-frame clones only and misses some. The repertoire has about 180,000 clones, 80% to 90% of them found once; the top ten carry approximately 10%. The sequenced sample consisted of peripheral blood. The receptors derive from a human donor with active or convalescent COVID-19. The donor label of this sample is uncertain.

Worth noting for this clone: Other DNA sequences in the same sample also yield this CDR3. The gene calls are TRBV18 and TRBJ1-1; no clear D. This CDR3 is 13 amino acids long. Deletions cut 1 base from V and 1 base from J, with 4 bases between. In germline, CDR1 is KGHSH, CDR2 LQKENI. CDR3 nucleotides: TGTGCCAGCTCACCACAAGCGAACACTGAAGCTTTCTTT. Translation gives CASSPQANTEAFF.

The CDR3 DNA follows: TGTGCCAGCAGCCAAGCAGGGGGTGGGAATTCACCCCTCCACTTT. This gives the protein CASSQAGGGNSPLHF. V gene TRBV3-1 (or the pseudogene TRBV3-2) combines with J gene TRBJ1-6; 7 bases align to TRBD1. The V segment lost 1 base and the J segment 7 bases; nucleotides outside the gene matches: 4. Germline V gene sequence: CDR1 LGHDT, CDR2 YNNKEL (reference sequence). The CDR3 loop spans 15 amino acids.

This clone was detected many times. This chain connects TRBV20-1 to TRBJ2-3; 7 nucleotides line up with TRBD2. With 3 bases clipped from V and 3 bases from J, the junction kept 12 bases outside the gene matches. The CDR3 loop spans 16 amino acids. CDR1 and CDR2 (germline): DFQATT, SNEGSKA (reference sequence). CDR3 DNA sequence: TGCAGTGCTAGTCGGGGTCTACGGGAGGCTACAGATACGCAGTATTTT. It specifies CSASRGLREATDTQYF.

This sequence joins TRBV6-6 and TRBJ2-3; TRBD2 is a possible D gene (5 bases). This CDR3 contains 14 residues. Germline CDR1 MNHNY, CDR2 SVGAGI (reference sequence). Deletions cut 4 bases from V and 6 bases from J, with 14 bases between. The DNA of the CDR3 is TGTGCCAGCAGTTTGGGTGTCCCGGGGGATACGCAGTATTTT. As protein: CASSLGVPGDTQYF.

The V call is TRBV24-1, the J call TRBJ2-7; D possibly corresponds to TRBD1 (6 bases). Trimming took off 7 bases at V and 2 bases at J, with 14 bases between the two ends. CDR1 and CDR2 from the germline V gene are KGHDR and SFDVKD. This CDR3 is 14 amino acids long. The CDR3 protein is CATSRGRAPYEQYF. As DNA, the CDR3 is TGTGCCACCAGCAGGGGTAGGGCCCCCTACGAGCAGTACTTC.

This chain connects TRBV7-2 to TRBJ2-3; no clear D gene. V lost 5 bases and J 3 bases, leaving 3 bases between the germline ends. The germline gives CDR1 SGHTA, CDR2 FQGNSA. This CDR3 has 11 amino acids. CDR3 region: CASSATDTQYF. In DNA form, the CDR3 reads TGTGCCAGCAGCGCGACAGATACGCAGTATTTT.

This clone was seen only once. The chain has TRBV28 and TRBJ2-3; D uncertain. CDR3 length: 16 residues. CDR1 MDHEN and CDR2 SYDVKM come from the germline V gene. Between the trimmed V and J ends, which lost 2 bases and 9 bases, there was a span of 21 bases. CDR3 protein: CASSLPPPTPTWTQYF. The CDR3 region has the DNA TGTGCCAGCAGTTTACCCCCCCCAACTCCCACCTGGACGCAGTATTTT. Variable domain in full (rest from reference TRBV28 and TRBJ2-3): DVKVTQSSRYLVKRTGEKVFLECVQDMDHENMFWYRQDPGLGLRLIYFSYDVKMKEKGDIPEGYSVSREKKERFSLILESASTNQTSMYLCASSLPPPTPTWTQYFGPGTRLTVL.

CDR3 loop: CASSPRGYEQYF. The CDR3 nucleotides are TGTGCCAGCAGCCCCAGGGGCTACGAGCAGTACTTC. The gene calls are TRBV9 and TRBJ2-7; possibly TRBD1 for D (6 bases). Trimming shortened V by 4 bases and J by 3 bases, and 8 bases separated the two germline ends. Germline V gene data show CDR1 as SGDLS and CDR2 as YYNGEE. The CDR3 runs 12 residues.

The genes are TRBV4-1 and TRBJ2-7; D perhaps matches TRBD2 (5 bases). There are 15 residues in the CDR3. The germline CDR1 and CDR2 sequences are MGHRA and YSYEKL. V shed 3 bases and J shed 0 bases, with 12 bases lying between them. The CDR3 DNA is TGCGCCAGCAGCCATCCGAGTGGGAGCTCCTACGAGCAGTACTTC. As protein: CASSHPSGSSYEQYF.

The chain has TRBV11-3 and TRBJ2-7; 9 bases fit TRBD2. CDR1 SGHNT and CDR2 YENEEA come from the germline V gene. The V gene end was trimmed by 0 bases and the J gene end by 4 bases; junction bases not matched to a gene: 4. CDR3 length: 15 residues. The CDR3 loop reads CASSLEGLAIYEQYF. CDR3 sequence (DNA): TGTGCCAGCAGCTTAGAAGGACTAGCGATATACGAGCAGTACTTC. Full variable domain (remainder filled in from reference TRBV11-3 and TRBJ2-7): EAGVVQSPRYKIIEKKQPVAFWCNPISGHNTLYWYLQNLGQGPELLIRYENEEAVDDSQLPKDRFSAERLKGVDSTLKIQPAELGDSAVYLCASSLEGLAIYEQYFGPGTRLTVT.

This rearrangement joins TRBV6-5 to TRBJ2-7; the D gene is possibly TRBD2 (5 bases). Germline V gene lookup returns CDR1 MNHEY and CDR2 SVGAGI. With 6 bases removed from V and 6 bases from J, the gap between germline ends came to 21 bases. This CDR3 region has 15 residues. The DNA of the CDR3 is TGTGCCAGCAGGGATGTGGGGTTAACGGGATCCGAGCAGTACTTC. It translates to CASRDVGLTGSEQYF.

V usage is TRBV7-2 and J usage is TRBJ1-4; TRBD1 aligns across 9 bases. The germline V gene encodes CDR1 SGHTA and CDR2 FQGNSA. The CDR3 contains 14 residues. V shed 5 bases and J 5 bases; nucleotides not matched to a gene: 3. The CDR3 sequence is CASSPDRGNEKLFF. The CDR3 DNA reads as TGTGCCAGCAGCCCGGACAGGGGAAATGAAAAACTGTTTTTT. Combining the CDR3 with reference TRBV7-2 and TRBJ1-4 gives the whole variable domain GAGVSQSPSNKVTEKGKDVELRCDPISGHTALYWYRQSLGQGLEFLIYFQGNSAPDKSGLPSDRFSAERTGGSVSTLTIQRTQQEDSAVYLCASSPDRGNEKLFFGSGTQLSVL.

The V call is TRBV7-8, the J call TRBJ1-5; TRBD1 might be the D (6 bases). Deletions cut 5 bases from V and 6 bases from J, with 20 bases between. The CDR3 extends over 16 amino acids. Germline V gene sequence: CDR1 SGHVS, CDR2 FQNEAQ. CDR3 sequence reads: CASSRGGQGVSQPQHF. The CDR3 DNA is TGTGCCAGCAGCCGAGGGGGACAAGGGGTTAGTCAGCCCCAGCATTTT.

The chain carries TRBV5-1 and TRBJ1-1, with D hard to call. Germline CDR1 and CDR2: SGHRS and YFSETQ. The ends were cut back, 4 bases at V and 4 bases at J, with 17 bases in the middle. CDR3 size: 15 residues. CDR3 in DNA: TGCGCCAGCAGCCACCAAGGAGGATCGGGCACTGAAGCTTTCTTT. This encodes CASSHQGGSGTEAFF.

V gene TRBV28 combines with J gene TRBJ2-7; 12 bases are shared with TRBD2. The CDR3 is 15 residues long. In germline, CDR1 is MDHEN, CDR2 SYDVKM. The trim removed 4 bases at V and 3 bases at J, leaving 4 bases unmatched. CDR3 protein: CASSSPSGGDYEQYF. In DNA, the CDR3 is TGTGCCAGCAGTTCCCCTAGCGGGGGGGACTACGAGCAGTACTTC.

This chain uses TRBV12-3 or TRBV12-4 with TRBJ2-3; weak D call: TRBD1 (6 bases). This CDR3 region has 13 residues. The V gene lost 5 bases and the J gene lost 4 bases, with 10 bases spanning the gap. Written as DNA, the CDR3 is TGTGCCAGCAGTCCACAGGGCTCAGATACGCAGTATTTT. This codes for CASSPQGSDTQYF.

CDR3: CASSGQPGTRTGEKLFF. The CDR3 DNA reads TGTGCCAGCAGTGGACAACCGGGGACTAGGACGGGTGAAAAACTGTTTTTT. This chain links TRBV6-1 with TRBJ1-4; weak D call: TRBD1 (5 bases). CDR1 is MNHNS, CDR2 SASEGT, per germline. CDR3 length: 17 amino acids. Trimming removed 4 bases at V and 7 bases at J, with 22 bases between.